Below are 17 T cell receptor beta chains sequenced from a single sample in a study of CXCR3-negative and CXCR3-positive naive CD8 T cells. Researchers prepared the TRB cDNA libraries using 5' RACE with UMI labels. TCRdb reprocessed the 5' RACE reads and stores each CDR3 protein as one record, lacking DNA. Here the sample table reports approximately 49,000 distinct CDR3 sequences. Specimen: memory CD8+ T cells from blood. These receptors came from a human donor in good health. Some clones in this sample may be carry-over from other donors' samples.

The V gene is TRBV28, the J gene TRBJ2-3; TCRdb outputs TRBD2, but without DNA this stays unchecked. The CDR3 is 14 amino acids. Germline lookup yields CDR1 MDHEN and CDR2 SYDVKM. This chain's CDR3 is CASSFRVEGNTQYF.

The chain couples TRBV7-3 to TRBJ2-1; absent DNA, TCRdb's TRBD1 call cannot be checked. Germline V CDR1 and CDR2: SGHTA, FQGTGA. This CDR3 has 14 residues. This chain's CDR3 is CASSLGQGANEQFF.

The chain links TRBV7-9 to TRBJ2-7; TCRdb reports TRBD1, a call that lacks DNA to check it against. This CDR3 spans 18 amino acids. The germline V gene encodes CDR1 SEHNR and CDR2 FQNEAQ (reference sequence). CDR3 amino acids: CASSSPASTPENLYEQYF.

CDR3 amino acids: CASSLRDIEYEQYF. V is TRBV28 and J is TRBJ2-7; TCRdb calls TRBD1, which cannot be checked without DNA. The CDR3 has 14 residues. Germline V lookup: CDR1 MDHEN, CDR2 SYDVKM.

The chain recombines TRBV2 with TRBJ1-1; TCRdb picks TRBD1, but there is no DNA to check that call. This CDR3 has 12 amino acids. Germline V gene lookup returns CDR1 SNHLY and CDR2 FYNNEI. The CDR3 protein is CARTGRSTEAFF. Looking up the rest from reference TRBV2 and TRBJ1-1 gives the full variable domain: EPEVTQTPSHQVTQMGQEVILRCVPISNHLYFYWYRQILGQKVEFLVSFYNNEISEKSEIFDDQFSVERPDGSNFTLKIRSTKLEDSAMYFCARTGRSTEAFFGQGTRLTVV.

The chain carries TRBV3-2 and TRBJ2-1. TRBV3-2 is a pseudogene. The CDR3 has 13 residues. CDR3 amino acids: CASSYSTYNEQFF.

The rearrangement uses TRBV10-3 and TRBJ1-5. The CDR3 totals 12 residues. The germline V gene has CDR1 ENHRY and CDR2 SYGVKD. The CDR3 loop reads CAISSPRQPQHF.

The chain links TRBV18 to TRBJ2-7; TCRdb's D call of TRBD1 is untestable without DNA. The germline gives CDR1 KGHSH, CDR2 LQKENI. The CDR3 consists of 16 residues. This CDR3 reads CASSPLLRTFSYEQYF. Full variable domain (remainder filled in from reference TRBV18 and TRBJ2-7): NAGVMQNPRHLVRRRGQEARLRCSPMKGHSHVYWYRQLPEEGLKFMVYLQKENIIDESGMPKERFSAEFPKEGPSILRIQQVVRGDSAAYFCASSPLLRTFSYEQYFGPGTRLTVT.

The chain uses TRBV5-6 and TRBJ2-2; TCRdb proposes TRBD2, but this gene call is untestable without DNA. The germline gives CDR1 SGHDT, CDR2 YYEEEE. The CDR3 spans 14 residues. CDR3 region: CASSPGLPVGELFF.

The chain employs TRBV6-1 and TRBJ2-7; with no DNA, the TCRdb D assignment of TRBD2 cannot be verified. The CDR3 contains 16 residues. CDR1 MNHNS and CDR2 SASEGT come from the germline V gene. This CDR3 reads CASSVSGTASSYEQYF.

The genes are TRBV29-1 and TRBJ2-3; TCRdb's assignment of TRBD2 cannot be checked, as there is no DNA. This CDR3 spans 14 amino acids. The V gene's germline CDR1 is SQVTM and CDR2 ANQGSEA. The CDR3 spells CSVSVAGGTDTQYF.

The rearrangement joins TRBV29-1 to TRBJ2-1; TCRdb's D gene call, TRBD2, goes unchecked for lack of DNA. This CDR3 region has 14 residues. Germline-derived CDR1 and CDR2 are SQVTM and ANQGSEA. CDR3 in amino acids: CSVVPAGVGDEQFF.

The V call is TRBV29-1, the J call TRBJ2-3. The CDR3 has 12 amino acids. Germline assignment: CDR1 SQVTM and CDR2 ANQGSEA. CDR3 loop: CSVEAKADTQYF.

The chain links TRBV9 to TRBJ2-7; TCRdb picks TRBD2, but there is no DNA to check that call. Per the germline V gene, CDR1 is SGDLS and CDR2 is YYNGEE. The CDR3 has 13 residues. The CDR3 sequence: CASSDTPAGEQYF.

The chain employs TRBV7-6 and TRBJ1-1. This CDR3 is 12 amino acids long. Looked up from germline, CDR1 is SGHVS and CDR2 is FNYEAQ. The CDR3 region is CASSIGGREAFF.

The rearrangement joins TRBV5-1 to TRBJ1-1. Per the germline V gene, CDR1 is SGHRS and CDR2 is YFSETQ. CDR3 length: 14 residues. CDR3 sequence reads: CASSWGQRNTEAFF.

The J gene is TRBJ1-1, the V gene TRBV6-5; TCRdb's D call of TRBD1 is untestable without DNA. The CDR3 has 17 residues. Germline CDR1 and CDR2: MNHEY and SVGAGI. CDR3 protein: CASSYSPWAGLNTEAFF.